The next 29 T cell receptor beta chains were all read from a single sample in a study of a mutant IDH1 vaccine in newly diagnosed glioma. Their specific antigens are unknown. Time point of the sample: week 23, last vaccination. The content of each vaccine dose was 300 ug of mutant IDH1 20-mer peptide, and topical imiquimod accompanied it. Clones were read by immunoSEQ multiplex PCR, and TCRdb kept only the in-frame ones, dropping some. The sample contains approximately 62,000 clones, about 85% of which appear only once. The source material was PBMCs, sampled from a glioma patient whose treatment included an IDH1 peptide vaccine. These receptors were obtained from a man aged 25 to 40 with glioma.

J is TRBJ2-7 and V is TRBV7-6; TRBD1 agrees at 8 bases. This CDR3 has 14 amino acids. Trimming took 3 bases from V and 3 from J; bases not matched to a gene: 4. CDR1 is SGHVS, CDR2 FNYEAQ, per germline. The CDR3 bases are TGTGCCAGCAGCTTTTTGGGACAGGTCTACGAGCAGTACTTC. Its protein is CASSFLGQVYEQYF.

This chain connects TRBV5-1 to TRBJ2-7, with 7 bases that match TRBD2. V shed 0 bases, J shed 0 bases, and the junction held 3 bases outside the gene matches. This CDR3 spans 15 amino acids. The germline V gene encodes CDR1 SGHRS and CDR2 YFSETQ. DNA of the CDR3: TGCGCCAGCAGCTTGGTACCGGGGGGCTCCTACGAGCAGTACTTC. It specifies CASSLVPGGSYEQYF.

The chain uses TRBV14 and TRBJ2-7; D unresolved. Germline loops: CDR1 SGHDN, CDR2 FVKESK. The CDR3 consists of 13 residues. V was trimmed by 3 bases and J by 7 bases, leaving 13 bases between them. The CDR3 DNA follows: TGTGCCAGCAGCCAGGATCAGCCTGGAGAGCAGTACTTC. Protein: CASSQDQPGEQYF. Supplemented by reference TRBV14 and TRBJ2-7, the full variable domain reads EAGVTQFPSHSVIEKGQTVTLRCDPISGHDNLYWYRRVMGKEIKFLLHFVKESKQDESGMPNNRFLAERTGGTYSTLKVQPAELEDSGVYFCASSQDQPGEQYFGPGTRLTVT.

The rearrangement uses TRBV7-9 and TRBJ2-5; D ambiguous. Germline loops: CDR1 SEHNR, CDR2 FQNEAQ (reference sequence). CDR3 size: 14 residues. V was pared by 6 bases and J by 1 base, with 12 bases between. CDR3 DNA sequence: TGTGCCAGCAGACCCCCGAGTCGCCAAGAGACCCAGTACTTC. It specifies CASRPPSRQETQYF. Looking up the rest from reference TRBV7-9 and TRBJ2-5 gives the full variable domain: DTGVSQNPRHKITKRGQNVTFRCDPISEHNRLYWYRQTLGQGPEFLTYFQNEAQLEKSRLLSDRFSAERPKGSFSTLEIQRTEQGDSAMYLCASRPPSRQETQYFGPGTRLLVL.

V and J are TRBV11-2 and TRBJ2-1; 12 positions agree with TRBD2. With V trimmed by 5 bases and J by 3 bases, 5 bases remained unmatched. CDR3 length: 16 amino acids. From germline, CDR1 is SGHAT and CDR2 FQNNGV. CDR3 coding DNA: TGTGCCAGCAGCCCCCGACTAGCGGGGGTCTACAATGAGCAGTTCTTC. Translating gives CASSPRLAGVYNEQFF.

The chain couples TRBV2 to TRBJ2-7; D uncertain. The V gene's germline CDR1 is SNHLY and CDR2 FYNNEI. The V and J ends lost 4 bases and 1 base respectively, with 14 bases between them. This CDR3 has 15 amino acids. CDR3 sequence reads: CASSGWLVLSYEQYF. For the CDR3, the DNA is TGTGCCAGCAGTGGATGGCTAGTATTATCCTACGAGCAGTACTTC.

The CDR3 nucleotides read TGTGCCATCAGTGAGTCGACGGGGAGCGGGGGGGCCCTTGAGACCCAGTACTTC. Its protein product is CAISESTGSGGALETQYF. The J gene is TRBJ2-5, the V gene TRBV10-3; 10 nucleotides agree with TRBD2. CDR3 length: 18 residues. The germline V gene has CDR1 ENHRY and CDR2 SYGVKD. With 0 bases clipped from V and 5 bases from J, the junction kept 12 bases outside the gene matches.

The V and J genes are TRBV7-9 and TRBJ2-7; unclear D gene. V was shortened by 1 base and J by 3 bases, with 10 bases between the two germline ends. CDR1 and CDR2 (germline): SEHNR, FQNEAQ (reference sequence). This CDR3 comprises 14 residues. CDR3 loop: CASSLGPRGYEQYF. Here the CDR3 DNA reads TGTGCCAGCAGCTTAGGCCCGCGTGGCTACGAGCAGTACTTC.

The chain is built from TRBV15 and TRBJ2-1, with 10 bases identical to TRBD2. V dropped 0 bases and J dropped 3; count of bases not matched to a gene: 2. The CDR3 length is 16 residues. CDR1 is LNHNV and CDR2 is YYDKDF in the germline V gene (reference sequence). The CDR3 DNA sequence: TGTGCCACCAGCAGAGAAATAGCGGGGGGCTACAATGAGCAGTTCTTC. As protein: CATSREIAGGYNEQFF.

In DNA form, the CDR3 reads TGCGCCAGCAGCCCTATCCTCCGCGAGATCGGCACCATATATTTT. Its protein product is CASSPILREIGTIYF. This chain joins TRBV4-1 and TRBJ1-3; D unclear. Germline CDR1 MGHRA, CDR2 YSYEKL. The germline V and J ends were trimmed by 4 bases and 9 bases, with 19 bases remaining between them. The CDR3 is 15 amino acids.

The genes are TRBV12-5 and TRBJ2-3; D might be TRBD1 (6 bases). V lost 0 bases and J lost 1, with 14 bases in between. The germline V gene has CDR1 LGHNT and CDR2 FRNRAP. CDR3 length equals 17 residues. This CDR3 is CASGLVVLQGRTDTQYF. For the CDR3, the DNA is TGTGCTAGTGGTTTGGTAGTATTACAGGGCCGCACAGATACGCAGTATTTT.

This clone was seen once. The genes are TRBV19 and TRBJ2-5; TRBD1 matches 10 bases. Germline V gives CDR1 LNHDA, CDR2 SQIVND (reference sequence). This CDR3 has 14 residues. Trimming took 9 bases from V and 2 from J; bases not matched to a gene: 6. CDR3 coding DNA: TGTGCCAGCAAGAAGGACAGGGGGCAAGAGACCCAGTACTTC. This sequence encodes CASKKDRGQETQYF. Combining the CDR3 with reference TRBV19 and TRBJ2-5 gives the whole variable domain DGGITQSPKYLFRKEGQNVTLSCEQNLNHDAMYWYRQDPGQGLRLIYYSQIVNDFQKGDIAEGYSVSREKKESFPLTVTSAQKNPTAFYLCASKKDRGQETQYFGPGTRLLVL.

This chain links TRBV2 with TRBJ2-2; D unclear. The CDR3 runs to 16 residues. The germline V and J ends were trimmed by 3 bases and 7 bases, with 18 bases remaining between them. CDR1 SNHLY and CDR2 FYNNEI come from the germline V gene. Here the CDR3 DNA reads TGTGCCAGCAGTGATCTTGGGAATTTGGCCGGCGGGGAGCTGTTTTTT. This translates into CASSDLGNLAGGELFF.

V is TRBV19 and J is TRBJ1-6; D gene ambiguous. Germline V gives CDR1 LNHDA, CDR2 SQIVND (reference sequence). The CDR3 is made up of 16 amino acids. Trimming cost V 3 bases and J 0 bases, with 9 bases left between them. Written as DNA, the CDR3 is TGTGCCAGTAGTATCGTGATTAGCTCCTATAATTCACCCCTCCACTTT. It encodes CASSIVISSYNSPLHF.

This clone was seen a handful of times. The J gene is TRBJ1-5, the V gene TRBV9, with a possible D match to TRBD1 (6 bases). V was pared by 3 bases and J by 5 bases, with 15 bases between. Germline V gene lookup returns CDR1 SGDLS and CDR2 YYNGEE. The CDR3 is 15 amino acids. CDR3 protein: CASSAAFGGDQPQHF. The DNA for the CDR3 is TGTGCCAGCAGCGCGGCCTTTGGGGGCGATCAGCCCCAGCATTTT. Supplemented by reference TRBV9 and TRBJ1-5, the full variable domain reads DSGVTQTPKHLITATGQRVTLRCSPRSGDLSVYWYQQSLDQGLQFLIQYYNGEERAKGNILERFSAQQFPDLHSELNLSSLELGDSALYFCASSAAFGGDQPQHFGDGTRLSIL.

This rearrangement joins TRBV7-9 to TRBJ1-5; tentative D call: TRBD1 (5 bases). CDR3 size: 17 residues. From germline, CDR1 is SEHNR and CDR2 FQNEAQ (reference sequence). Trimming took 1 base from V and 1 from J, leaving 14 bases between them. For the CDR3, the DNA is TGTGCCAGCAGCTTAGTGTTTGGGGGAATGAGCAATCAGCCCCAGCATTTT. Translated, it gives CASSLVFGGMSNQPQHF.

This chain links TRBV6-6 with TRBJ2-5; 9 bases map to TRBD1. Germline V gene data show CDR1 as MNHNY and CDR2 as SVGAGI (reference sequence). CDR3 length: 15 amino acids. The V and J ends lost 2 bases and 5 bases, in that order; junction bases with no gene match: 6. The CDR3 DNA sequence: TGTGCCAGCAGTTACCGGGACAGGGTGGAGGAGACCCAGTACTTC. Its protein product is CASSYRDRVEETQYF.

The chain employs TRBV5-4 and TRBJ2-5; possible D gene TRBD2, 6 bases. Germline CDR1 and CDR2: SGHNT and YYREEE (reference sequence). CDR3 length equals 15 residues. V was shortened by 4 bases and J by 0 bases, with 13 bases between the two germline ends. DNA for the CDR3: TGTGCCAGCAGCCTGCGGGGTTACTACCAAGAGACCCAGTACTTC. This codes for CASSLRGYYQETQYF.

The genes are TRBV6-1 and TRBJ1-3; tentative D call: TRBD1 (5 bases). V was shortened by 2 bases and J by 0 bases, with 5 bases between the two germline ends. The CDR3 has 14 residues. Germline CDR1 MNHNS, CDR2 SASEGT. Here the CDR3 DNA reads TGTGCCAGCAGTGAAAGGGGCTCTGGAAACACCATATATTTT. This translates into CASSERGSGNTIYF.

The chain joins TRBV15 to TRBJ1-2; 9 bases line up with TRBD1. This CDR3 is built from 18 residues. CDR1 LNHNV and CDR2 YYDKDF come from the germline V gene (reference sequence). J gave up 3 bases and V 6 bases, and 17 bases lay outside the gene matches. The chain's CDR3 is CATSTYGDRVDGDYGYTF. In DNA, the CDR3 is TGTGCCACCAGTACTTACGGGGACAGGGTCGACGGGGACTATGGCTACACCTTC.

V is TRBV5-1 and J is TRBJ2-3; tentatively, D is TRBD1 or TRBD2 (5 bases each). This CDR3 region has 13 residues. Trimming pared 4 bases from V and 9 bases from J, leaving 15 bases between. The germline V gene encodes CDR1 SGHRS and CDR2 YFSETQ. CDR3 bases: TGCGCCAGCAGCGTAGGACTGAGGGACACGCAGTATTTT. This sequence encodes CASSVGLRDTQYF.

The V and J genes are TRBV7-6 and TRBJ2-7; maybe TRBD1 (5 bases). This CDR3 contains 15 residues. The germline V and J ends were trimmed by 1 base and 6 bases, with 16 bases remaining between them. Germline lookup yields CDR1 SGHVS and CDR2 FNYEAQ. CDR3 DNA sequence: TGTGCCAGCAGCTTAGGGGTAGGGGCGCGGCTCGAGCAGTACTTC. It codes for CASSLGVGARLEQYF.

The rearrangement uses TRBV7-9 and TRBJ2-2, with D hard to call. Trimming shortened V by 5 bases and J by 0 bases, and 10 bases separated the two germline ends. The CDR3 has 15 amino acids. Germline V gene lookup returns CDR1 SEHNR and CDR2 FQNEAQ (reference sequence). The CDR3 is CASSPLHSNTGELFF. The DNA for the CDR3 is TGTGCCAGCAGCCCACTACATTCGAACACCGGGGAGCTGTTTTTT.

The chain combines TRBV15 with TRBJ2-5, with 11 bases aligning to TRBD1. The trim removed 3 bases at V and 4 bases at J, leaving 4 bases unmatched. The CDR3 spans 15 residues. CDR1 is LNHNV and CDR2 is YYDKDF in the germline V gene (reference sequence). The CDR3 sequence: CATSSGGTGGETQYF. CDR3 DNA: TGTGCCACCAGCAGTGGGGGGACAGGGGGAGAGACCCAGTACTTC.

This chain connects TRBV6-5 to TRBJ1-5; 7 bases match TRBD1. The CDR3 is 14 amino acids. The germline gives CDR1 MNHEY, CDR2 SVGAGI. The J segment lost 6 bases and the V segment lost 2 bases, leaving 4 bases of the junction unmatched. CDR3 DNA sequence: TGTGCCAGCAGTTACGACAGGGCGGGTCAGCCCCAGCATTTT. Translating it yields CASSYDRAGQPQHF.

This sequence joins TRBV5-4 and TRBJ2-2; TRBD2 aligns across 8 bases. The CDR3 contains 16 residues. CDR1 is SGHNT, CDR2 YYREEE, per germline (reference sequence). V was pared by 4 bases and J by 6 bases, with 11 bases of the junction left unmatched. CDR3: CASSRGTRNRSGELFF. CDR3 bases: TGTGCCAGCAGCCGAGGGACTAGAAATAGATCCGGGGAGCTGTTTTTT.

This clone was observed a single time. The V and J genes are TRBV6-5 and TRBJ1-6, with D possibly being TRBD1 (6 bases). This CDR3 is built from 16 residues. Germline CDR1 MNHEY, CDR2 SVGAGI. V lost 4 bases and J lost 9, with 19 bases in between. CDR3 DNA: TGTGCCAGCAGTTTTAGGGGGACCCGTGGTGGTTCACCCCTCCACTTT. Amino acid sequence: CASSFRGTRGGSPLHF.

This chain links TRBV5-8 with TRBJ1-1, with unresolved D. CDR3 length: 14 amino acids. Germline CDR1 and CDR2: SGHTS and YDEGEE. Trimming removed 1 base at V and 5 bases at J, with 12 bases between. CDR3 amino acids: CASSLTSAGTEAFF. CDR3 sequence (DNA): TGTGCCAGCAGCTTGACCTCCGCGGGAACTGAAGCTTTCTTT.

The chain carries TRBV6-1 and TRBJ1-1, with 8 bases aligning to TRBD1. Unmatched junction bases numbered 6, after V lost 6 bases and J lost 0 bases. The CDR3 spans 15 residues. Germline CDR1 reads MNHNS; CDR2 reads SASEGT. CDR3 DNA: TGTGCCAGCAGGCCCGAGACAGGGGTGAACACTGAAGCTTTCTTT. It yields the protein CASRPETGVNTEAFF.